The entry below gives a single T cell receptor (beta chain) sequence along with its context. This sample is part of a study of blood T cell repertoires in COVID-19. Study summary: The United States, Italy and Spain were the sources of the acute and convalescent COVID-19 samples. T cells, B-cell-depleted T cells, or PBMCs provided the cDNA or gDNA that served as material.

Sequencing was performed with immunoSEQ multiplex PCR; in TCRdb, only in-frame clones are kept and a portion is missing. This table holds fewer than 250,000 clones, approximately 80% found once. Trimming removed 4 bases from V and 3 bases from J; junction bases left unmatched: 4. Germline CDR1 and CDR2: KGHSH and LQKENI. The CDR3 loop spans 14 amino acids. This chain joins TRBV18 and TRBJ2-7, with 9 nucleotides matching TRBD1. This sequence was found in a woman aged 80 or over with COVID-19, enrolled during active disease. The source material was peripheral blood. CDR3 nucleotides: TGTGCCAGCTCACAGGGACAGGGCCGCTACGAGCAGTACTTC. Translated: CASSQGQGRYEQYF.